This TCR beta chain was identified during a study of CD8 T cells in ankylosing spondylitis (TCRdb year 2017). A note on the overall study: The study profiled T cell receptor beta repertoires in healthy donors and ankylosing spondylitis patients to find disease-linked TCR variants. The full study cohort comprised around 25 ankylosing spondylitis patients and about 110 healthy donors. Peripheral blood samples were taken, and synovial fluid was additionally collected from ankylosing spondylitis patients.

Turning to this clonotype: This receptor's antigen is unknown. No much larger clonotype is one base removed from it; base qualities were not supplied.

What the study reported, not specific to this receptor: A TCR beta motif made up of fewer than 10 highly homologous amino acid variants appeared to be characteristic of blood from ankylosing spondylitis patients. Some TCR beta motif variants had previously been reported in synovial fluid and blood of reactive arthritis patients, which suggested common disease-initiation mechanisms. In peripheral blood, the disease-linked clones were found at relatively low frequencies and had a CD8+ phenotype. According to the report, matched synovial fluid samples from ankylosing spondylitis patients were significantly enriched for the disease-linked clones.

Sequencing used an Illumina HiSeq 2500. TCR beta libraries were prepared by quantitative 5'-RACE with molecular barcodes. The original pipeline was this. A new computational method based on a probabilistic model of VDJ rearrangement was used to identify disease-linked TCR variants. TCRdb reran the public reads through fastp at Q25 and MiXCR, keeping productive beta chains. Every distinct CDR3 protein forms one entry, paired with its most common genes and DNA. V and J calls and clone size were set by TCRdb, not the authors. The sample profile shows about 90,000 distinct CDR3 sequences; roughly 10% of them were found once. 30% of the sample is held by the ten biggest clonotypes. The CDR3 holds 14 amino acids from the cysteine to the phenylalanine. The entry retains the CDR3 DNA only, 42 bases that are in frame from base 1. Deletion took 5 bases off V and 1 base off J, with a span of 8 bases between the germline ends. For CDR1 and CDR2, the germline V gene lists SGHAT and FQNNGV.

Sequences were obtained from blood, either unsorted or a sorted T cell fraction (not recorded which). This chain is built from TRBV11-2 and TRBJ2-2; the D gene cannot be resolved reliably. The receptor's source is a male donor with ankylosing spondylitis. Read as DNA, the sequence is TGTGCCAGCAGCATTGGGCGGAACACCGGGGAGCTGTTTTTT. Its protein is CASSIGRNTGELFF.